The clone carrying this TCR beta chain was observed at least ten times. The data are from a study of T cells in Graves' hyperthyroidism and ophthalmopathy. On the study more broadly: It was at initial diagnosis, before any treatment, that peripheral blood was collected.

After removal of 8 bases from V and 7 bases from J, the junction contained 7 bases not matched to a gene. The CDR3 sequence is 12 residues long. Germline assignment: CDR1 GTSNPN and CDR2 SVGIG (reference sequence). TCR beta CDR3 region amplification was performed from RNA transcripts. First-round RT-PCR of the TCR CDR3 relied on the HTBI primer set. TCRdb processed the multiplex PCR reads anew with MiXCR; each CDR3 protein has one entry. The repertoire consists of about 740,000 distinct CDR3 sequences, with 14% occurring once and the leading ten covering 10% to 13%. The chain is built from TRBV30 and TRBJ2-7; 11 bases are shared with TRBD2. Specimen: blood. The sequence came from a woman aged 18 to 35 with Graves' hyperthyroidism. CDR3 coding DNA: TGTGCCGGGGGACTAGCGGTTCGGGAGCAGTACTTC. This encodes CAGGLAVREQYF.